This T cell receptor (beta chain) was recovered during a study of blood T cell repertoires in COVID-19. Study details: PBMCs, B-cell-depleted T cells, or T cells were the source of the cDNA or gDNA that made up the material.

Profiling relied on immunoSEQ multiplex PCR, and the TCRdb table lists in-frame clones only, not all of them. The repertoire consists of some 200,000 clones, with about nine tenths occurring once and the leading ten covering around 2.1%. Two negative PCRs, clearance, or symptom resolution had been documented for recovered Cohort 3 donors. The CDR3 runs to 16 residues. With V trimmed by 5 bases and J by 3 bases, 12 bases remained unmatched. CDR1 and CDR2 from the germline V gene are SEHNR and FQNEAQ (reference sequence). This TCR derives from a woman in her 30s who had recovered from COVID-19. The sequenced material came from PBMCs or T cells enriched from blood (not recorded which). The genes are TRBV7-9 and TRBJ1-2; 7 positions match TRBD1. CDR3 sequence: CASSLQTGIFDYGYTF. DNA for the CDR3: TGTGCCAGCAGCCTACAGACAGGGATCTTCGACTATGGCTACACCTTC.